This entry concerns a single T cell receptor beta chain. The CDR3 consists of 14 residues. V was shortened by 5 bases and J by 2 bases, with 11 bases between the two germline ends. Germline V lookup: CDR1 SGHNT, CDR2 YENEEA. The data originate from a study of T cell changes during pregnancy in multiple sclerosis. The method was immunoSEQ multiplex PCR; TCRdb's version includes in-frame clones alone and lacks a portion of them. The sample shows tens of thousands of clones, 85% to 90% of them seen only once. The clonotype was recovered from a female donor in good health, enrolled as a control in a pregnancy study. This sample comprised peripheral blood, obtained after pregnancy. This chain uses TRBV11-3 with TRBJ2-3; D might be TRBD1 (6 bases). Written as DNA, the CDR3 is TGTGCCAGCAGCCCTGGACAGAACACAGATACGCAGTATTTT. Amino acids: CASSPGQNTDTQYF.